What follows are 12 T cell receptor beta chains derived from one specimen sequenced in a study of sequential checkpoint blockade in melanoma. Only in-frame clones appear in the TCRdb table, and some are missing; sequencing was by immunoSEQ multiplex PCR. The sample holds about 28,000 clones, 83% seen once. Treatment reported: randomized to nivolumab then ipilimumab (arm A) or the reverse (arm B). Sequencing was performed on CD8+ T cells sorted from blood (inferred from file names), taken from a patient given nivolumab and ipilimumab in sequence. The receptor set was obtained from a human donor with melanoma.

V usage is TRBV27 and J usage is TRBJ2-7; 8 nucleotides line up with TRBD2. The germline CDR1 and CDR2 sequences are MNHEY and SMNVEV (reference sequence). This CDR3 is built from 15 residues. V gave up 5 bases and J gave up 5 bases; unmatched junction bases: 11. For the CDR3, the DNA is TGTGCCAGCAGTCCCCTCGGGACTAGTAAAGACGAGCAGTACTTC. As protein: CASSPLGTSKDEQYF.

The rearrangement links TRBV20-1 to TRBJ2-5; D call uncertain. The germline CDR1 and CDR2 sequences are DFQATT and SNEGSKA (reference sequence). The V and J ends lost 0 bases and 4 bases respectively, with 3 bases between them. The length of the CDR3 is 11 residues. CDR3 sequence (DNA): TGCAGTGCTAGAGATCGAGAGACCCAGTACTTC. Encoded protein: CSARDRETQYF.

This chain connects TRBV29-1 to TRBJ2-7, with D possibly being TRBD2 (5 bases). V lost 1 base and J 5 bases, leaving 9 bases between the germline ends. The CDR3 length is 12 residues. Germline-derived CDR1 and CDR2 are SQVTM and ANQGSEA. The chain's CDR3 is CSVEAGSDEQYF. The DNA for the CDR3 is TGCAGCGTTGAAGCGGGGTCCGACGAGCAGTACTTC.

This clone was detected only a few times. The chain joins TRBV19 to TRBJ1-2; D is unresolved. The CDR3 is 13 residues long. Trimming left V 3 bases short and J 3 bases short, with 8 bases between. The germline V gene encodes CDR1 LNHDA and CDR2 SQIVND (reference sequence). The CDR3 loop reads CASSIEVDYGYTF. The DNA of the CDR3 is TGTGCCAGTAGTATCGAGGTTGACTATGGCTACACCTTC.

The J gene is TRBJ2-7, the V gene TRBV6-6, with D possibly being TRBD2 (5 bases). The ends were cut back, 2 bases at V and 4 bases at J, with 6 bases in the middle. The CDR3 length is 12 residues. From germline, CDR1 is MNHNY and CDR2 SVGAGI (reference sequence). The CDR3 here is CASSYLAYEQYF. CDR3 coding DNA: TGTGCCAGCAGTTACCTAGCATACGAGCAGTACTTC.

This clone was counted at least ten times. This chain links TRBV6-5 with TRBJ1-6, with a tentative D call TRBD1 (6 bases). The CDR3 is 14 amino acids. Germline lookup yields CDR1 MNHEY and CDR2 SVGAGI. Trimming cost V 3 bases and J 9 bases, with 12 bases left between them. The DNA of the CDR3 is TGTGCCAGCAGTTATGACTCAGGGGTTTCACCCCTCCACTTT. It encodes CASSYDSGVSPLHF.

This clone has just one count. This rearrangement joins TRBV15 to TRBJ1-2; 7 nucleotides agree with TRBD1. The CDR3 has 14 amino acids. Germline V gives CDR1 LNHNV, CDR2 YYDKDF (reference sequence). Trimming at V came to 0 bases and at J to 3 bases, leaving 1 base not matched to a gene. The CDR3, as DNA: TGTGCCACCAGCAGAGACAGGGGGGACTATGGCTACACCTTC. Its translation is CATSRDRGDYGYTF.

The chain is built from TRBV6-1 and TRBJ1-2; 10 nucleotides line up with TRBD1. The CDR3 extends over 19 amino acids. V lost 1 base to trimming and J lost 7 bases; unmatched junction nucleotides: 18. Per the germline V gene, CDR1 is MNHNS and CDR2 is SASEGT. The CDR3 region has the DNA TGTGCCAGCAGTGAAGAAAGATACACCCCACCGGGACAGGGGTTTGGCTACACCTTC. Protein product: CASSEERYTPPGQGFGYTF.

J is TRBJ2-1 and V is TRBV4-1; 8 nucleotides line up with TRBD1. CDR3 length: 18 residues. Germline V gene data show CDR1 as MGHRA and CDR2 as YSYEKL. The trim removed 5 bases at V and 2 bases at J, leaving 14 bases unmatched. CDR3 amino acids: CASSYIVANRGAYNEQFF. The CDR3 nucleotides read TGCGCCAGCAGCTACATCGTAGCCAACAGGGGGGCCTACAATGAGCAGTTCTTC.

This rearrangement joins TRBV9 to TRBJ2-3; 10 bases line up with TRBD2. Per germline, CDR1 SGDLS and CDR2 YYNGEE. V dropped 3 bases and J dropped 2; count of bases not matched to a gene: 6. There are 16 residues in the CDR3. CDR3 coding DNA: TGTGCCAGCAGCGGGGAGCGGGAGGGGAACACAGATACGCAGTATTTT. Its protein is CASSGEREGNTDTQYF.

This clone was counted a few times. The V call is TRBV4-3, the J call TRBJ1-1; D is unresolved. The V end was cut by 1 base, the J end by 0 bases, with 21 bases between. The CDR3 totals 19 residues. Germline loops: CDR1 LGHNA, CDR2 YSLEER. CDR3 amino acids: CASSQGSIGGPTMNTEAFF. The CDR3 nucleotides are TGCGCCAGCAGCCAAGGGAGTATTGGAGGGCCAACAATGAACACTGAAGCTTTCTTT.

The J gene is TRBJ1-2, the V gene TRBV28; 8 bases match TRBD1. This CDR3 has 15 residues. V lost 4 bases, J lost 1 base, and 5 bases stayed unmatched. Germline V gene data show CDR1 as MDHEN and CDR2 as SYDVKM. The CDR3 reads CASSSGTGNNYGYTF. CDR3 DNA: TGTGCCAGCAGTTCGGGGACAGGAAATAACTATGGCTACACCTTC.